This TCR beta chain was identified during a study of T cells in Graves' hyperthyroidism and ophthalmopathy. Broader study findings: By a 13 V-J model, ophthalmopathy was set apart from stable hyperthyroidism.

At least ten counts were recorded for this clonotype. Antigen: not known. Amplification of TCR beta CDR3 regions used RNA as the template. First-round RT-PCR targeting the TCR CDR3 was performed with the HTBI primer set. MiXCR was run by TCRdb on the multiplex PCR reads, yielding one entry per CDR3 protein. The data show hundreds of thousands of distinct CDR3 sequences, roughly 17% seen once. Researchers defined stable Graves' hyperthyroidism as no ophthalmopathy progression within 18 months. The CDR3 covers 16 residues. V shed 2 bases and J shed 1 base, with 12 bases lying between them. From germline, CDR1 is SGHTA and CDR2 FQGNSA.

Material for sequencing was blood. This clonotype was sampled from a woman aged 25 to 39 with Graves' hyperthyroidism. The chain joins TRBV7-2 to TRBJ1-3; no clear D. The DNA of the CDR3 is TGTGCCAGCAGCTTATTACACCACTCGTCTGGAAACACCATATATTTT. Protein product: CASSLLHHSSGNTIYF.